This record looks at one TCR beta chain sequence and its context. Either two negative PCRs, clearance, or symptom resolution qualified Cohort 3 donors as recovered. Original handling: Counts of nucleated cells, estimated from reference gene primer amplification, were obtained. This table comes from immunoSEQ multiplex PCR, and its TCRdb copy is limited to in-frame clones, with some not included. V and J calls and clone size are as listed in that table; D and trimming were resolved from the DNA. The data show under 350,000 clones, under 90% seen once. This entry belongs to a study of blood T cell repertoires in COVID-19. The germline CDR1 and CDR2 sequences are SNHLY and FYNNEI. V was pared by 4 bases and J by 0 bases, with 16 bases between. The CDR3 totals 17 residues.

The sample taken for sequencing was PBMCs or T cells enriched from blood (not recorded which). The V gene is TRBV2, the J gene TRBJ1-3; D is ambiguous. The sequence was collected from a man aged 25 to 40 who had recovered from COVID-19. CDR3 region: CASSADSGYLSGNTIYF. Written as DNA, the CDR3 is TGTGCCAGCAGTGCGGACTCAGGATATCTCTCTGGAAACACCATATATTTT.